Below, 22 T cell receptor beta chains from the same sample are listed, as sequenced in a study of T cell changes during pregnancy in multiple sclerosis (dated by TCRdb to the late 2010s). Receptors were amplified or captured by the immunoSEQ multiplex PCR assay. The source is immuneACCESS, and TCRdb retained only in-frame sequences with V and J called. Part of the clones is not carried over; for the studies checked, unresolved V genes explain less than half of this, and the remainder is unexplained. This sample is represented by roughly 47,000 clones; approximately 94% of them were singletons. The ten top clones hold less than 6% of the sample. Sequencing was performed on CD8+ T cells from peripheral blood mononuclear cells, taken before pregnancy. All receptors derive from a female donor with multiple sclerosis, enrolled in a pregnancy study.

The chain uses TRBV5-1 and TRBJ2-2; tentative D call: TRBD2 (6 bases). There are 15 residues in the CDR3. Germline CDR1 and CDR2: SGHRS and YFSETQ. Trimming shortened V by 4 bases and J by 2 bases, and 12 bases separated the two germline ends. The CDR3 protein is CASSGGTENTGELFF. In DNA, the CDR3 is TGCGCCAGCAGCGGAGGGACGGAAAACACCGGGGAGCTGTTTTTT.

This chain links TRBV28 with TRBJ1-1; 9 bases line up with TRBD1. Germline-derived CDR1 and CDR2 are MDHEN and SYDVKM. V shed 6 bases and J 0 bases; nucleotides not matched to a gene: 11. The length of the CDR3 is 17 residues. The CDR3 reads CASSSGTGYSMNTEAFF. In DNA, the CDR3 is TGTGCCAGCAGCTCCGGGACAGGGTATTCGATGAACACTGAAGCTTTCTTT.

This sequence joins TRBV27 and TRBJ2-1, with TRBD1 as a possible D gene (7 bases). The CDR3 has 14 amino acids. V was clipped by 6 bases and J by 6 bases, with 15 bases between them. Looked up from germline, CDR1 is MNHEY and CDR2 is SMNVEV (reference sequence). The DNA of the CDR3 is TGTGCCAGCAGCCCTCGACAGGGAGGCAATGAGCAGTTCTTC. Translation gives CASSPRQGGNEQFF.

The J gene is TRBJ2-7, the V gene TRBV29-1; tentatively, D is TRBD2 (5 bases). V dropped 4 bases and J dropped 5 bases, with 18 bases sitting between them. Germline values: CDR1 SQVTM, CDR2 ANQGSEA. The CDR3 is made up of 14 amino acids. The CDR3 bases are TGCAGCGTTGGGCCCCGAGGCCGGCGGGACGAGCAGTACTTC. Translated, it gives CSVGPRGRRDEQYF.

J is TRBJ2-2 and V is TRBV6-1; D is ambiguous. The CDR3 is 14 amino acids. Germline V gene data show CDR1 as MNHNS and CDR2 as SASEGT. The germline V and J ends were trimmed by 1 base and 1 base, with 4 bases remaining between them. This CDR3 is CASSEGGNTGELFF. CDR3 DNA sequence: TGTGCCAGCAGTGAAGGAGGGAACACCGGGGAGCTGTTTTTT.

The chain joins TRBV7-3 to TRBJ2-3, with 8 positions matching TRBD2. This CDR3 region has 18 residues. The trim removed 4 bases at V and 6 bases at J, leaving 18 bases unmatched. Germline CDR1 SGHTA, CDR2 FQGTGA. The CDR3, as DNA: TGTGCCAGCAGCTCGACCCCCCGTGGGGGCGGGAGGTTGGATACGCAGTATTTT. Encoded protein: CASSSTPRGGGRLDTQYF. Looking up the rest from reference TRBV7-3 and TRBJ2-3 gives the full variable domain: GAGVSQTPSNKVTEKGKYVELRCDPISGHTALYWYRQSLGQGPEFLIYFQGTGAADDSGLPNDRFFAVRPEGSVSTLKIQRTERGDSAVYLCASSSTPRGGGRLDTQYFGPGTRLTVL.

The chain recombines TRBV30 with TRBJ2-7; 7 nucleotides align to TRBD1. Germline V gene data show CDR1 as GTSNPN and CDR2 as SVGIG (reference sequence). The length of the CDR3 is 14 residues. V lost 7 bases and J lost 1; bases outside the gene matches: 10. The CDR3 DNA follows: TGTGCCTTCCTTTGGGACAGACGATCCTACGAGCAGTACTTC. Its translation: CAFLWDRRSYEQYF.

This clone was detected only once. This sequence joins TRBV7-9 and TRBJ2-3, with TRBD1 matching 7 bases. There are 15 residues in the CDR3. The germline V gene has CDR1 SEHNR and CDR2 FQNEAQ (reference sequence). Germline trimming cut 5 bases from V and 0 bases from J; bases unmatched to any gene: 5. The CDR3 loop reads CASSPTGSSTDTQYF. The CDR3, as DNA: TGTGCCAGCAGCCCGACAGGGTCCAGCACAGATACGCAGTATTTT.

The rearrangement links TRBV10-2 to TRBJ2-2, with D maybe TRBD1 (5 bases). Per germline, CDR1 WSHSY and CDR2 SAAADI. The V end lost 4 bases, the J end lost 6 bases, and 18 bases lay between the germline ends. There are 16 residues in the CDR3. CDR3 nucleotides: TGCGCCAGCAGTGTTTCGGCAGGGTCCGGGTCCGGGGAGCTGTTTTTT. Translated, it gives CASSVSAGSGSGELFF.

The chain couples TRBV4-1 to TRBJ2-1, with 7 bases that match TRBD2. The CDR3 sequence is 18 residues long. V was pared by 0 bases and J by 0 bases, with 8 bases of the junction left unmatched. CDR1 is MGHRA, CDR2 YSYEKL, per germline. Here the CDR3 reads CASSQDTPSSGSYNEQFF. The DNA of the CDR3 is TGCGCCAGCAGCCAAGATACCCCCTCTAGCGGCTCCTACAATGAGCAGTTCTTC.

The chain recombines TRBV13 with TRBJ1-1; D gene unclear. Germline V CDR1 and CDR2: PRHDT, FYEKMQ (reference sequence). V was cut by 1 base and J by 5 bases, with 8 bases left in between. The CDR3 runs 13 residues. For the CDR3, the DNA is TGTGCCAGCAGCTTAGCCGGGAGTACTGAAGCTTTCTTT. Its translation is CASSLAGSTEAFF.

This clone was counted a few times. V and J are TRBV28 and TRBJ1-2; the match to TRBD1 covers 10 bases. There are 15 residues in the CDR3. V dropped 9 bases and J dropped 6; count of bases not matched to a gene: 13. Per the germline V gene, CDR1 is MDHEN and CDR2 is SYDVKM. In DNA, the CDR3 is TGTGCCAGTTATACAGAGACCGGGACAGGGGATGGCTACACCTTC. It specifies CASYTETGTGDGYTF.

The chain combines TRBV7-9 with TRBJ2-7; D might be TRBD2 (5 bases). The V end was cut by 5 bases, the J end by 6 bases, with 17 bases between. Looked up from germline, CDR1 is SEHNR and CDR2 is FQNEAQ (reference sequence). The CDR3 is 14 residues long. The chain's CDR3 is CASSATRAAGEQYF. The CDR3, as DNA: TGTGCCAGCAGCGCCACTAGGGCGGCGGGCGAGCAGTACTTC.

The rearrangement uses TRBV29-1 and TRBJ2-2; no reliable D call. The germline V gene has CDR1 SQVTM and CDR2 ANQGSEA. This CDR3 has 13 residues. The V end was cut by 5 bases, the J end by 0 bases, with 7 bases between. The CDR3, as DNA: TGCAGCGTTCGACAAGCGAACACCGGGGAGCTGTTTTTT. Protein sequence: CSVRQANTGELFF.

V usage is TRBV7-9 and J usage is TRBJ2-3; 12 positions match TRBD2. Trimming took 4 bases from V and 7 from J; bases not matched to a gene: 9. Germline values: CDR1 SEHNR, CDR2 FQNEAQ (reference sequence). The CDR3 has 16 residues. The CDR3 reads CASSSLAGGPTNTQYF. CDR3 DNA sequence: TGTGCCAGCAGCTCGCTAGCGGGAGGGCCCACGAATACGCAGTATTTT.

The rearrangement links TRBV6-4 to TRBJ2-1, with D hard to call. Germline V gene data show CDR1 as MRHNA and CDR2 as SNTAGT. CDR3 size: 15 residues. Trimming shortened V by 2 bases and J by 6 bases, and 14 bases separated the two germline ends. The CDR3 DNA reads as TGTGCCAGCAGTGACGGCCCCACTTCGGGCAATGAGCAGTTCTTC. Protein: CASSDGPTSGNEQFF.

The CDR3 is CASIDGASYEQYF. The CDR3 coding sequence is TGTGCCAGTATTGATGGGGCGTCCTACGAGCAGTACTTC. V usage is TRBV7-9 and J usage is TRBJ2-7, with D perhaps TRBD1 (5 bases). The germline V gene encodes CDR1 SEHNR and CDR2 FQNEAQ (reference sequence). The V end was cut by 9 bases, the J end by 1 base, with 13 bases between. The CDR3 is 13 residues long. The variable domain in full, with the rest retrieved from reference TRBV7-9 and TRBJ2-7, is DTGVSQNPRHKITKRGQNVTFRCDPISEHNRLYWYRQTLGQGPEFLTYFQNEAQLEKSRLLSDRFSAERPKGSFSTLEIQRTEQGDSAMYLCASIDGASYEQYFGPGTRLTVT.

The J gene is TRBJ1-4, the V gene TRBV7-9; 9 nucleotides agree with TRBD1. J lost 5 bases, V lost 6 bases, and 10 bases had no gene match. CDR1 SEHNR and CDR2 FQNEAQ come from the germline V gene (reference sequence). The CDR3 sequence is 16 residues long. This chain's CDR3 is CASSTPGQGVNEKLFF. The CDR3 coding sequence is TGTGCCAGCAGTACACCGGGACAGGGTGTGAATGAAAAACTGTTTTTT. The variable domain in full, with the rest retrieved from reference TRBV7-9 and TRBJ1-4, is DTGVSQNPRHKITKRGQNVTFRCDPISEHNRLYWYRQTLGQGPEFLTYFQNEAQLEKSRLLSDRFSAERPKGSFSTLEIQRTEQGDSAMYLCASSTPGQGVNEKLFFGSGTQLSVL.

J is TRBJ2-3 and V is TRBV30; perhaps TRBD2 as D (6 bases). Germline values: CDR1 GTSNPN, CDR2 SVGIG (reference sequence). V lost 5 bases, J lost 5 bases, and 8 bases lay in between. This CDR3 has 11 amino acids. CDR3 nucleotide sequence: TGTGCCTGGCGACTAGGAGATACGCAGTATTTT. It specifies CAWRLGDTQYF.

The chain couples TRBV4-1 to TRBJ2-7, with 10 positions matching TRBD2. Germline V lookup: CDR1 MGHRA, CDR2 YSYEKL. This CDR3 is 13 amino acids long. With 4 bases clipped from V and 4 bases from J, the junction kept 1 base outside the gene matches. DNA for the CDR3: TGCGCCAGCAGCCTGGGACTAGCGTACGAGCAGTACTTC. As protein: CASSLGLAYEQYF.

This clone was counted between two and nine times. Other DNA sequences in this sample translate to the same CDR3. This chain joins TRBV5-1 and TRBJ2-7, with 7 nucleotides matching TRBD1. V trimming: 0 bases; J trimming: 2 bases; junction bases outside the gene matches: 2. The CDR3 consists of 14 residues. Germline values: CDR1 SGHRS, CDR2 YFSETQ. This CDR3 reads CASSLGTGAYEQYF. CDR3 DNA sequence: TGCGCCAGCAGCTTGGGAACAGGGGCCTACGAGCAGTACTTC.

Only one count was recorded for this clone. The CDR3 here is CASSLSGWTGVPYEQYF. The CDR3 coding sequence is TGTGCCAGCAGCTTATCAGGATGGACAGGGGTCCCCTACGAGCAGTACTTC. This chain uses TRBV5-6 with TRBJ2-5; 9 bases match TRBD1. The DNA end lines up better with TRBJ2-7; the J call may be wrong. The CDR3 extends over 17 amino acids. CDR1 and CDR2 (germline): SGHDT, YYEEEE.